This T cell receptor (beta chain) was observed in a study of CD8 T cells in ankylosing spondylitis. TCRdb reprocessed the 5' RACE reads via MiXCR and lists one record per CDR3 protein. Altogether about 310,000 distinct CDR3 sequences are present, less than 25% being singletons, with the ten largest covering 3.5%. This clonotype originated in a female donor with ankylosing spondylitis or in good health (not recorded which). Input material: blood, either unsorted or a sorted T cell fraction (not recorded which).

The CDR3 DNA reads TGTGCCAGCAGTGACGGGGTAGACCCCTACGAGCAGTACTTC. It specifies CASSDGVDPYEQYF. The genes are TRBV6-4 and TRBJ2-7; D uncertain. CDR3 length equals 14 residues. Trimming took 2 bases from V and 2 from J, leaving 10 bases between them. CDR1 and CDR2 (germline): MRHNA, SNTAGT.